The clone carrying this TCR beta chain has at least ten counts. The antigen remains undetermined. Naive CD8 T cells were picked out by sorting for CD8+CD4-CCR7+CD45RA+. This specimen comes from a study of molecular identifiers for immune sequencing clone quantification. General study results and limits: Under 1% of molecules in naive cells, but over 98% of effector molecules, belonged to clones above 20 RNA copies.

TCRdb itself ran the PCR reads through MiXCR, one entry per CDR3 protein. The table has around 320,000 distinct CDR3 sequences, roughly 24% seen once. Germline CDR1 and CDR2: ENHRY and SYGVKD. The CDR3 sequence is 13 residues long. V was trimmed by 0 bases and J by 1 base, leaving 4 bases between them. What was sequenced was naive CD8+ T cells from blood, with Jurkat cell RNA spiked in. The subset was: FACS-sorted CD8+CD4-CCR7+CD45RA+ naive T cells. The TCR comes from a human donor in good health. Some libraries in this study had Jurkat cell RNA spiked in. V usage is TRBV10-3 and J usage is TRBJ2-7, with D uncertain. CDR3: CAISESASYEQYF. In DNA form, the CDR3 reads TGTGCCATCAGTGAGTCTGCTTCCTACGAGCAGTACTTC.